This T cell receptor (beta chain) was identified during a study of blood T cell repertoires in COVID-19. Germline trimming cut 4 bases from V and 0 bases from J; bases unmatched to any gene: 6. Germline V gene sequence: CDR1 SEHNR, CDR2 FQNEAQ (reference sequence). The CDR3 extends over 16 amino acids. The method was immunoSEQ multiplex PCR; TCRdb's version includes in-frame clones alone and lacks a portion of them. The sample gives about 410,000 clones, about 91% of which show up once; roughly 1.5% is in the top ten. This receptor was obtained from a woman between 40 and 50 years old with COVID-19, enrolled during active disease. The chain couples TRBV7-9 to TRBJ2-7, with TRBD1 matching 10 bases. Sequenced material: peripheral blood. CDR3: CASSYNRDRGSYEQYF. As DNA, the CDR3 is TGTGCCAGCAGCTACAACCGGGACAGGGGCTCCTACGAGCAGTACTTC.